A single sample gave rise to the 18 T cell receptor beta chains below, sequenced in a study of blood T cell repertoires in COVID-19 (dated by TCRdb to 2018 to 2021). The library was generated by the immunoSEQ multiplex PCR assay. Here the immuneACCESS table is served through TCRdb, limited to in-frame sequences with V and J called. Missing clones are a known gap in these copies; in checked studies unresolved V genes cover under half, and the rest lacks a known reason. Recorded for this sample are under 50,000 clones; approximately 90% of them occurred a single time. 7% to 8.5% of the sample is taken by the ten largest. The sequenced sample was peripheral blood. These receptors all come from a human donor in a cohort sampled during active COVID-19.

The chain is built from TRBV19 and TRBJ2-5; a weak D match, TRBD2 (5 bases). The length of the CDR3 is 13 residues. CDR1 and CDR2 from the germline V gene are LNHDA and SQIVND (reference sequence). V dropped 6 bases and J dropped 0 bases, with 8 bases sitting between them. DNA for the CDR3: TGTGCCAGTAGAACGGGAAACCAAGAGACCCAGTACTTC. Protein product: CASRTGNQETQYF.

In its sample, this clone was seen once. V gene TRBV2 combines with J gene TRBJ2-4; D possibly corresponds to TRBD1 (6 bases). The germline V gene has CDR1 SNHLY and CDR2 FYNNEI. V was pared by 8 bases and J by 8 bases, with 19 bases between. The CDR3 has 14 amino acids. The CDR3 nucleotides are TGTGCCAGCGGCATCCTACAGGGTGGTGACATTCAGTACTTC. Protein product: CASGILQGGDIQYF.

CDR3 protein: CATSRGGQGIYEQYF. The CDR3 DNA sequence: TGTGCCACCAGCAGAGGGGGACAGGGCATCTACGAGCAGTACTTC. The V and J genes are TRBV15 and TRBJ2-7; 9 bases align to TRBD1. V dropped 1 base and J dropped 3; count of bases not matched to a gene: 4. CDR1 and CDR2 from the germline V gene are LNHNV and YYDKDF (reference sequence). The CDR3 totals 15 residues.

The chain links TRBV7-2 to TRBJ2-5, with 8 bases lining up with TRBD2. J was trimmed by 7 bases and V by 0 bases; bases with no gene match: 7. Per the germline V gene, CDR1 is SGHTA and CDR2 is FQGNSA. CDR3 length equals 15 residues. CDR3 in amino acids: CASSLAAGEVGTQYF. The CDR3 DNA reads as TGTGCCAGCAGCTTAGCAGCGGGAGAGGTGGGGACCCAGTACTTC. The variable domain in full, completed from reference TRBV7-2 and TRBJ2-5, reads GAGVSQSPSNKVTEKGKDVELRCDPISGHTALYWYRQSLGQGLEFLIYFQGNSAPDKSGLPSDRFSAERTGGSVSTLTIQRTQQEDSAVYLCASSLAAGEVGTQYFGPGTRLLVL.

This rearrangement joins TRBV27 to TRBJ2-1, with TRBD2 matching over 11 bases. Trimming cost V 0 bases and J 4 bases; bases outside gene matches: 8. The V gene's germline CDR1 is MNHEY and CDR2 SMNVEV (reference sequence). The CDR3 loop spans 18 amino acids. The CDR3 DNA sequence: TGTGCCAGCAGTTTATCCCCGAGGGGGACTAGCGGATACAATGAGCAGTTCTTC. It is translated as CASSLSPRGTSGYNEQFF.

In this sample, this clone turned up a few times. The chain combines TRBV19 with TRBJ2-4, with TRBD2 matching 8 bases. Germline V lookup: CDR1 LNHDA, CDR2 SQIVND (reference sequence). This CDR3 contains 14 residues. V gave up 3 bases and J gave up 5 bases; unmatched junction bases: 3. CDR3 DNA sequence: TGTGCCAGTAGTATCCGAGCGGGGGAAAACATTCAGTACTTC. Translated: CASSIRAGENIQYF.

V gene TRBV3-1 (or the pseudogene TRBV3-2) combines with J gene TRBJ1-3; D ambiguous. CDR3 length equals 12 residues. Trimming removed 2 bases from V and 7 bases from J, with 6 bases in between. Per germline, CDR1 LGHDT and CDR2 YNNKEL (reference sequence). In DNA, the CDR3 is TGTGCCAGCAGCCAACGGGTCAACACCATATATTTT. Translation: CASSQRVNTIYF.

V is TRBV5-1 and J is TRBJ2-5; D is possibly TRBD1 (5 bases). Germline V gene data show CDR1 as SGHRS and CDR2 as YFSETQ. The CDR3 totals 14 residues. V was cut by 4 bases and J by 1 base, with 11 bases left in between. In DNA, the CDR3 is TGCGCCAGCAGCACCACAGGAACCCAAGAGACCCAGTACTTC. Protein: CASSTTGTQETQYF.

V usage is TRBV9 and J usage is TRBJ1-6; D possibly corresponds to TRBD1 (5 bases). This CDR3 is built from 15 residues. Trimming pared 5 bases from V and 5 bases from J, leaving 14 bases between. From germline, CDR1 is SGDLS and CDR2 YYNGEE. CDR3 region: CASRPDQGNNSPLHF. CDR3 bases: TGTGCCAGCAGGCCGGACCAGGGAAATAATTCACCCCTCCACTTT. The complete variable domain, with remaining parts taken from reference TRBV9 and TRBJ1-6, reads DSGVTQTPKHLITATGQRVTLRCSPRSGDLSVYWYQQSLDQGLQFLIQYYNGEERAKGNILERFSAQQFPDLHSELNLSSLELGDSALYFCASRPDQGNNSPLHFGNGTRLTVT.

The chain uses TRBV7-3 and TRBJ2-2, with 9 bases lining up with TRBD2. The length of the CDR3 is 17 residues. Germline V gene lookup returns CDR1 SGHTA and CDR2 FQGTGA. The V segment lost 0 bases and the J segment 5 bases; nucleotides outside the gene matches: 7. The chain's CDR3 is CASSLTSGSDSTGELFF. The CDR3 coding sequence is TGTGCCAGCAGCTTAACTAGCGGGAGCGACTCTACCGGGGAGCTGTTTTTT.

This chain connects TRBV27 to TRBJ2-1; D is possibly TRBD2 (5 bases). Trimming removed 6 bases from V and 6 bases from J, with 12 bases in between. The V gene's germline CDR1 is MNHEY and CDR2 SMNVEV (reference sequence). The CDR3 is 13 residues long. For the CDR3, the DNA is TGTGCCAGCAGCCCCCTAGGGAGCAATGAGCAGTTCTTC. Translating gives CASSPLGSNEQFF.

J is TRBJ2-3 and V is TRBV6-6; 13 bases match TRBD2. Germline V gene sequence: CDR1 MNHNY, CDR2 SVGAGI (reference sequence). The CDR3 spans 15 residues. The junction had 6 bases not matched to a gene; V was cut back by 5 bases and J by 7 bases. The CDR3 spells CASSPGTSGIHTQYF. CDR3 sequence (DNA): TGTGCCAGCAGTCCCGGGACTAGCGGGATCCATACGCAGTATTTT.

The chain joins TRBV7-2 to TRBJ2-2; D perhaps matches TRBD2 (5 bases). V was cut by 5 bases and J by 7 bases, with 20 bases left in between. This CDR3 has 16 residues. The germline V gene has CDR1 SGHTA and CDR2 FQGNSA. CDR3 residues: CASSQTVSAAFGELFF. The CDR3 region has the DNA TGTGCCAGCAGCCAAACCGTCTCAGCGGCCTTCGGGGAGCTGTTTTTT.

This sequence joins TRBV7-9 and TRBJ2-2; tentatively, D is TRBD1 (6 bases). The CDR3 is 16 amino acids. The V and J ends lost 4 bases and 6 bases respectively, with 18 bases between them. Germline loops: CDR1 SEHNR, CDR2 FQNEAQ (reference sequence). The CDR3 nucleotides are TGTGCCAGCAGCTACCTGCTAGGGGGAGAACCCGGGGAGCTGTTTTTT. Translated: CASSYLLGGEPGELFF.

The chain combines TRBV2 with TRBJ2-3, with D perhaps matching TRBD2 (5 bases). CDR1 is SNHLY, CDR2 FYNNEI, per germline. The CDR3 runs to 11 residues. The ends were cut back, 7 bases at V and 7 bases at J, with 9 bases in the middle. The CDR3 loop reads CASTTGNTQYF. The DNA for the CDR3 is TGTGCCAGCACCACCGGGAATACGCAGTATTTT. Filled out from reference TRBV2 and TRBJ2-3, the complete variable domain reads EPEVTQTPSHQVTQMGQEVILRCVPISNHLYFYWYRQILGQKVEFLVSFYNNEISEKSEIFDDQFSVERPDGSNFTLKIRSTKLEDSAMYFCASTTGNTQYFGPGTRLTVL.

Here the CDR3 reads CASSPQGNYGYTF. The CDR3 nucleotides are TGTGCCAGCTCACCCCAGGGGAACTATGGCTACACCTTC. V usage is TRBV18 and J usage is TRBJ1-2; the D gene is possibly TRBD1 (6 bases). The CDR3 loop spans 13 amino acids. Trimming took 3 bases from V and 2 from J, leaving 7 bases between them. CDR1 is KGHSH, CDR2 LQKENI, per germline. Full variable domain (rest looked up from reference TRBV18 and TRBJ1-2): NAGVMQNPRHLVRRRGQEARLRCSPMKGHSHVYWYRQLPEEGLKFMVYLQKENIIDESGMPKERFSAEFPKEGPSILRIQQVVRGDSAAYFCASSPQGNYGYTFGSGTRLTVV.

This clone was detected once. V and J are TRBV30 and TRBJ2-5; D is uncertain. The CDR3 totals 15 residues. Trimming pared 0 bases from V and 5 bases from J, leaving 16 bases between. CDR1 is GTSNPN and CDR2 is SVGIG in the germline V gene (reference sequence). The CDR3 loop reads CAWSVVFWPSETQYF. As DNA, the CDR3 is TGTGCCTGGAGTGTAGTCTTCTGGCCGTCGGAGACCCAGTACTTC.

V and J are TRBV6-5 and TRBJ1-2; 9 positions agree with TRBD1. V shed 9 bases, J shed 5 bases, and the junction held 1 base outside the gene matches. Germline CDR1 MNHEY, CDR2 SVGAGI. The CDR3 is made up of 11 amino acids. The CDR3 coding sequence is TGTGCCAGTGACAGGGGGTATGGCTACACCTTC. Encoded protein: CASDRGYGYTF.